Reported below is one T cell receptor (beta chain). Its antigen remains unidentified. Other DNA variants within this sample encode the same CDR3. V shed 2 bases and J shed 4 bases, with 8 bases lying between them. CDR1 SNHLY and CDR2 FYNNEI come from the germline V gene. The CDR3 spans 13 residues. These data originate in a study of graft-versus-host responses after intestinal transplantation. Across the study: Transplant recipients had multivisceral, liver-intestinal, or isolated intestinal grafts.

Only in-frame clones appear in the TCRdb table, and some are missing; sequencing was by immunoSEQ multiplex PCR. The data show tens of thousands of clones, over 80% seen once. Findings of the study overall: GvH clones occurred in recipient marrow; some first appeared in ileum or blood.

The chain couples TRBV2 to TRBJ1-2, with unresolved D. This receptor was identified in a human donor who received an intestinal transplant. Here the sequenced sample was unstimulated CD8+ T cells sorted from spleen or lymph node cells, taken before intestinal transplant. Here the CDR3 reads CASSEPELYGYTF. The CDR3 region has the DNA TGTGCCAGCAGTGAACCAGAACTCTATGGCTACACCTTC.